This T cell receptor beta chain was recorded in a study of T cell changes during pregnancy in multiple sclerosis. Measured with immunoSEQ multiplex PCR; TCRdb has only the in-frame clones, and not every one. The sample lists some 80,000 clones, roughly 90% occurring once. The sequence was collected from a female donor with multiple sclerosis, enrolled in a pregnancy study. Sequenced here: peripheral blood, sampled in the first trimester of pregnancy.

As DNA, the CDR3 is TGCGCCAGCAGCCAAGAAGGAAGCTGGGGCGCCGAGCAGTACTTC. It translates to CASSQEGSWGAEQYF. The chain employs TRBV4-3 and TRBJ2-7; possibly TRBD1 for D (5 bases). CDR1 LGHNA and CDR2 YSLEER come from the germline V gene. V lost 0 bases and J 6 bases, leaving 15 bases between the germline ends. The CDR3 spans 15 residues.